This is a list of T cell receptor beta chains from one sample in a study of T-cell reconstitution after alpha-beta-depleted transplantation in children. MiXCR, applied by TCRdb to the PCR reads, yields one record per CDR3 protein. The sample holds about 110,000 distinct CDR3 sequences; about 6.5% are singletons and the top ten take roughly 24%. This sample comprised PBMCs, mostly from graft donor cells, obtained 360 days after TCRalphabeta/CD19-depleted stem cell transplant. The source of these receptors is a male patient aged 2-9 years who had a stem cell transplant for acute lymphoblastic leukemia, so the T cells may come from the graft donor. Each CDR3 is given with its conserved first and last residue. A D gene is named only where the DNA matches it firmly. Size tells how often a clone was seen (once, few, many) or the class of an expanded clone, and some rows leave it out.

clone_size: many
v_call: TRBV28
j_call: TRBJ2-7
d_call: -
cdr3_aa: CASIAGDSYEQYF
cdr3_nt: TGTGCCAGCATTGCCGGAGATTCCTACGAGCAGTACTTC

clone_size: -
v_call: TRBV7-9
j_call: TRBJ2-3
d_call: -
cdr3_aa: CASSLSYTSTDTQYF
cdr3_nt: TGTGCCAGCAGCTTATCATATACTAGCACAGATACGCAGTATTTT

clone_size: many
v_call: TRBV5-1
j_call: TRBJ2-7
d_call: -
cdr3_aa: CASSLEGTPSYEQYF
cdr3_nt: TGCGCCAGCAGCTTGGAAGGGACCCCTTCCTACGAGCAGTACTTC

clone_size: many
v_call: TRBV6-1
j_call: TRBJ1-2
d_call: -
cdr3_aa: CASRRPGEAYGYTF
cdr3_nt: TGTGCCAGCAGGCGCCCGGGAGAAGCCTATGGCTACACCTTC

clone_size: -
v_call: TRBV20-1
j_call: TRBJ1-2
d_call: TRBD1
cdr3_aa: CSAPPGQSYGYTF
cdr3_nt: TGCAGTGCCCCCCCGGGACAGAGCTATGGCTACACCTTC

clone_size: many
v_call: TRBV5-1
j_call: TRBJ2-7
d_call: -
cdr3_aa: CASSPRDVYYEQYF
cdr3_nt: TGCGCCAGCAGCCCACGGGACGTCTACTACGAGCAGTACTTC

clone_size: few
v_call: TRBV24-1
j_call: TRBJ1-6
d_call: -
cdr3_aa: CATSDTGKNSPLHF
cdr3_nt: TGTGCCACCAGTGATACAGGGAAGAATTCACCCCTCCACTTT

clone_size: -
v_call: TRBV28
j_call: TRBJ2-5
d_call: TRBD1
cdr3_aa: CASSARDRGAGQETQYF
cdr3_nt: TGTGCCAGCAGTGCACGGGACAGGGGCGCGGGTCAAGAGACCCAGTACTTC

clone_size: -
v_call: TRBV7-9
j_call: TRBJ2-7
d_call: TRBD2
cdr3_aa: CASSSLAGASSYEQYF
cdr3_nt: TGTGCCAGCAGCTCCCTAGCGGGGGCTAGCTCCTACGAGCAGTACTTC

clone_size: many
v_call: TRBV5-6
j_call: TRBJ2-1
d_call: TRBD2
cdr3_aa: CASSRRTSGKINYNEQFF
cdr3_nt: TGTGCCAGCAGCCGCCGGACTAGCGGGAAGATTAATTACAATGAGCAGTTCTTC

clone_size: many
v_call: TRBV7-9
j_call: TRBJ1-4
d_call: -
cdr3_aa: CASSENEKLFF
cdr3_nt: TGTGCCAGCAGCGAAAATGAAAAACTGTTTTTT

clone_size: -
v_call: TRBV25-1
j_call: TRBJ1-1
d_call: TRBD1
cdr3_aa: CATKDRETTEAFF
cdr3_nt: TGTGCCACCAAAGACAGGGAAACGACTGAAGCTTTCTTT

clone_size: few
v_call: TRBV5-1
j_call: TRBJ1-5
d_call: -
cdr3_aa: CASSSTGQSNQPQHF
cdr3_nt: TGCGCCAGCAGCTCAACAGGGCAAAGCAATCAGCCCCAGCATTTT

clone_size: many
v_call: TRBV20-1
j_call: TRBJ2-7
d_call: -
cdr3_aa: CSARARTSYEQYF
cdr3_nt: TGCAGTGCTAGGGCCAGAACTTCCTACGAGCAGTACTTC

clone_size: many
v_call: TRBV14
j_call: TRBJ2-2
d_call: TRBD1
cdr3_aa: CASSQETGGPGELFF
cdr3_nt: TGTGCCAGCAGCCAAGAGACAGGGGGCCCCGGGGAGCTGTTTTTT

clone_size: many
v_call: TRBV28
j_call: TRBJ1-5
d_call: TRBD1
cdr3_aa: CASSPITPTGVNQPQHF
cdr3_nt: TGTGCCAGCAGTCCAATTACCCCAACAGGGGTCAATCAGCCCCAGCATTTT

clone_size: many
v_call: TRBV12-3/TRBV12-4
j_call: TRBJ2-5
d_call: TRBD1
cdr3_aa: CASSSRDRRETQYF
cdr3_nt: TGTGCCAGCAGTTCCCGGGACAGGAGGGAGACCCAGTACTTC

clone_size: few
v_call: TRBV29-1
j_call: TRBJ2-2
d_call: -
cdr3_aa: CSARGPERCGTGELFF
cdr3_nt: TGCAGCGCACGGGGCCCGGAGAGGTGTGGGACCGGGGAGCTGTTTTTT

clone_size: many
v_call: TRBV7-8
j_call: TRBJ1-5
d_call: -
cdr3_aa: CASSLGGLGNQPQHF
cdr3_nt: TGTGCCAGCAGCTTAGGGGGGCTAGGCAATCAGCCCCAGCATTTT

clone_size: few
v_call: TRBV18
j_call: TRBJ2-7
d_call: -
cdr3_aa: CASSPGPHYEQYF
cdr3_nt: TGTGCCAGCTCACCCGGGCCGCACTACGAGCAGTACTTC

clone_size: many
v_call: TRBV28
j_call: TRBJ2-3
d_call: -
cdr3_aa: CASSPYSTDTQYF
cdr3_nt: TGTGCCAGCAGCCCCTATAGCACAGATACGCAGTATTTT

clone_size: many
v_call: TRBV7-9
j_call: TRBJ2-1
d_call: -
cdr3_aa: CASSLGPSTYNEQFF
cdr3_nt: TGTGCCAGCAGCTTAGGGCCATCCACCTACAATGAGCAGTTCTTC

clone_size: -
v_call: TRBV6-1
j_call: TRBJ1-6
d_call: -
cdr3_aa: CASSPLRRAGSPLHF
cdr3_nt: TGTGCCAGCAGCCCCCTGCGAAGGGCAGGATCACCCCTCCACTTT

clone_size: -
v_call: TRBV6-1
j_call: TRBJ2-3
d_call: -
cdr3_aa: CASTQTYRAYTQYF
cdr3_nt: TGTGCCAGCACACAAACTTACCGGGCCTATACGCAGTATTTT

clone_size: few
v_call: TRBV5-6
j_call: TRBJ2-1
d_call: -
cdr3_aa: CASSVLVRDLADEQFF
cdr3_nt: TGTGCCAGCAGCGTCTTGGTCAGGGATCTCGCGGATGAGCAGTTCTTC

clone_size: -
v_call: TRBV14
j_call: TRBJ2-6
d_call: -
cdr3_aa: CASSQDPWSGANVLTF
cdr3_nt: TGTGCCAGCAGCCAAGATCCCTGGAGTGGGGCCAACGTCCTGACTTTC

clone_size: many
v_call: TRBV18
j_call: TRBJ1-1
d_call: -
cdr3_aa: CASSPGVTAPNTEAFF
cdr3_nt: TGTGCCAGCTCACCCGGAGTCACAGCACCCAACACTGAAGCTTTCTTT

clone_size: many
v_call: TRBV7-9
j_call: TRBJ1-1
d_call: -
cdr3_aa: CASSGDPGAEAFF
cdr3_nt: TGTGCCAGCAGCGGGGACCCGGGGGCTGAAGCTTTCTTT

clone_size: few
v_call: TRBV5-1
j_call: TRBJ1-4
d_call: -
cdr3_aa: CASARLGEPNEKLFF
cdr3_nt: TGCGCCAGCGCCCGGCTTGGGGAGCCCAATGAAAAACTGTTTTTT

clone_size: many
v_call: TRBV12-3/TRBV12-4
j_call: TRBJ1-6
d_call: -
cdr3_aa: CASSLGRQVGNSPLHF
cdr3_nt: TGTGCCAGCAGTTTAGGTCGGCAGGTTGGAAATTCACCCCTCCACTTT

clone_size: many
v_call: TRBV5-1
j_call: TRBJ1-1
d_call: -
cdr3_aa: CASSLTPLVGTEAFF
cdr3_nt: TGCGCCAGCAGCTTGACGCCCCTGGTAGGCACTGAAGCTTTCTTT

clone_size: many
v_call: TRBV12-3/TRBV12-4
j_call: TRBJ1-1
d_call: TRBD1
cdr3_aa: CASSTGTVMNTEAFF
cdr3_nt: TGTGCCAGCAGTACCGGGACAGTCATGAACACTGAAGCTTTCTTT

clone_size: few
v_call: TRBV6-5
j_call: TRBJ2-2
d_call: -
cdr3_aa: CASSYFQGELFF
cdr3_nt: TGTGCCAGCAGTTACTTCCAAGGGGAGCTGTTTTTT

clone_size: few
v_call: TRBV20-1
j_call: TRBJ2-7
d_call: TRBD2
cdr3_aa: CSAPTSGPSYEQYF
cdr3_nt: TGCAGTGCTCCGACTAGCGGACCGTCCTACGAGCAGTACTTC

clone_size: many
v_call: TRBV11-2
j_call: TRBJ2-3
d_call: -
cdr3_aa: CASSIHTDTQYF
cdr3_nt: TGTGCCAGCAGCATACACACAGATACGCAGTATTTT

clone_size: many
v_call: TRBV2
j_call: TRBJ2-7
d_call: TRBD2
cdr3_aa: CASRDESGSIHEQYF
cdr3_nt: TGTGCCAGCAGGGATGAGAGCGGGAGTATCCACGAGCAGTACTTC

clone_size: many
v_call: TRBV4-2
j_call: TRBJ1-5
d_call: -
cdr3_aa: CASSQDPLSNQPQHF
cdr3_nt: TGTGCCAGCAGCCAAGATCCCCTCTCTAATCAGCCCCAGCATTTT

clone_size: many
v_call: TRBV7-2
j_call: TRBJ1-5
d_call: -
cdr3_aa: CASSLDGFRNQPQHF
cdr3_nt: TGTGCCAGCAGCTTAGACGGGTTCCGCAATCAGCCCCAGCATTTT

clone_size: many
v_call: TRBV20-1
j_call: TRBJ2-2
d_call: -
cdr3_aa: CSARDPAISAKGELFF
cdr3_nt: TGCAGTGCTAGAGACCCCGCGATCTCAGCGAAGGGGGAGCTGTTTTTT

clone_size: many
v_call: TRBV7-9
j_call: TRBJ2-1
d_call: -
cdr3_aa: CASSLSWDEQFF
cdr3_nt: TGTGCCAGCAGCTTATCCTGGGATGAGCAGTTCTTC

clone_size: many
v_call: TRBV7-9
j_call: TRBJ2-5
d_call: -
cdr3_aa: CASSHDWNQETQYF
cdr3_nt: TGTGCCAGCAGCCACGACTGGAACCAAGAGACCCAGTACTTC

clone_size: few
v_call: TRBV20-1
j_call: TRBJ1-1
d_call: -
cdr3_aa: CSARRWNTEAFF
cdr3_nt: TGCAGTGCTAGGAGGTGGAACACTGAAGCTTTCTTT

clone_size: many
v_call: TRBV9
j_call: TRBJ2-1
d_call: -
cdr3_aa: CASSVGVARGEQFF
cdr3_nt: TGTGCCAGCAGCGTAGGAGTAGCGCGAGGTGAGCAGTTCTTC

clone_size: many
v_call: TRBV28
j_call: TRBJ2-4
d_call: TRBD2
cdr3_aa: CASSLGAGGAGDIQYF
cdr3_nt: TGTGCCAGCAGTTTAGGAGCGGGAGGGGCAGGGGACATTCAGTACTTC

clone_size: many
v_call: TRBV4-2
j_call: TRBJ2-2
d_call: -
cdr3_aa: CASSRLEETGELFF
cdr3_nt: TGTGCCAGCAGCCGACTAGAAGAAACCGGGGAGCTGTTTTTT

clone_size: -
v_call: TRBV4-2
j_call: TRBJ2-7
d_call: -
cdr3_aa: CASSQGGGNEQYF
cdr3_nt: TGTGCCAGCAGCCAAGGAGGCGGGAACGAGCAGTACTTC

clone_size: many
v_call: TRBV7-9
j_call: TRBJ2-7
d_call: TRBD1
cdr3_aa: CASSLMDREYEQYF
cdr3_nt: TGTGCCAGCAGCTTGATGGACAGGGAATACGAGCAGTACTTC

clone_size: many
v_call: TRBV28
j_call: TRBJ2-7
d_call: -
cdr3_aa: CASSFLFSYEQYF
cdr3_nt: TGTGCCAGCAGTTTTCTATTCTCCTACGAGCAGTACTTC

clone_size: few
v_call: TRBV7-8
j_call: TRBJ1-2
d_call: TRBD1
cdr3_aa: CASTQKGWGPDRGGYGYTF
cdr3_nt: TGTGCCAGCACCCAAAAGGGGTGGGGGCCGGACAGGGGAGGCTATGGCTACACCTTC

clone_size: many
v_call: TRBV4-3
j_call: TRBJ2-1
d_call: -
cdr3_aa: CASSQFSYNEQFF
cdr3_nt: TGCGCCAGCAGCCAGTTTTCCTACAATGAGCAGTTCTTC

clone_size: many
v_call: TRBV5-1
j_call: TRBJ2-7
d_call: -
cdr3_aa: CASSLGKLSYEQYF
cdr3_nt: TGCGCCAGCAGCCTAGGAAAGCTCTCCTACGAGCAGTACTTC

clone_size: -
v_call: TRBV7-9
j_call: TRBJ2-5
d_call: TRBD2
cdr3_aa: CASSPPREDQETQYF
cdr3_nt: TGTGCCAGCAGCCCCCCGCGGGAGGACCAAGAGACCCAGTACTTC

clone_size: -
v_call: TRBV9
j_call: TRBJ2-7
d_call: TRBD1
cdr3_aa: CASNPGGSAYEQYF
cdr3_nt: TGTGCCAGCAACCCAGGGGGCTCTGCCTACGAGCAGTACTTC

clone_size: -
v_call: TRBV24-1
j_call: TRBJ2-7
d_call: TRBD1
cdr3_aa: CATSDPDRGQDEQYF
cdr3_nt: TGTGCCACCAGTGACCCTGACAGGGGGCAGGACGAGCAGTACTTC

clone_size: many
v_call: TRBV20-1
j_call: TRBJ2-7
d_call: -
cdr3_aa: CSASGLSYEQYF
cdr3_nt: TGCAGTGCTAGTGGTCTCTCCTACGAGCAGTACTTC